A single sample gave rise to the 18 T cell receptor beta chains below, sequenced in a study of blood T cell repertoires in COVID-19. Sequenced by immunoSEQ multiplex PCR; TCRdb stores in-frame clones only, minus some. Here the sample spans roughly 410,000 clones, roughly 86% being singletons. Sequencing was performed on peripheral blood. These receptor sequences come from a woman aged 55-75 years with COVID-19, enrolled during active disease.

The chain employs TRBV5-4 and TRBJ2-5; perhaps TRBD1 as D (6 bases). With 4 bases removed from V and 5 bases from J, the gap between germline ends came to 15 bases. Germline V gene lookup returns CDR1 SGHNT and CDR2 YYREEE (reference sequence). The CDR3 is 14 residues long. This CDR3 is CASSENRVSETQYF. CDR3 DNA sequence: TGTGCCAGCAGCGAGAACAGGGTTAGCGAGACCCAGTACTTC. Filled out from reference TRBV5-4 and TRBJ2-5, the complete variable domain reads ETGVTQSPTHLIKTRGQQVTLRCSSQSGHNTVSWYQQALGQGPQFIFQYYREEENGRGNFPPRFSGLQFPNYSSELNVNALELDDSALYLCASSENRVSETQYFGPGTRLLVL.

This rearrangement joins TRBV2 to TRBJ2-2; 8 positions agree with TRBD2. V lost 3 bases and J lost 5; bases outside the gene matches: 5. This CDR3 has 15 residues. From germline, CDR1 is SNHLY and CDR2 FYNNEI. CDR3 nucleotides: TGTGCCAGCAGTGAGTTTAGCGGGGTTACCGGGGAGCTGTTTTTT. Protein: CASSEFSGVTGELFF.

CDR3 nucleotide sequence: TGTGCCAGCAGTTTACCACCGGGACAGGGGCAGCATGGCTACACCTTC. Translation: CASSLPPGQGQHGYTF. The V and J genes are TRBV28 and TRBJ1-2, with 10 bases identical to TRBD1. CDR1 is MDHEN, CDR2 SYDVKM, per germline. J was trimmed by 6 bases and V by 2 bases; bases with no gene match: 9. This CDR3 contains 16 residues.

The chain combines TRBV2 with TRBJ2-7; 10 bases match TRBD2. From germline, CDR1 is SNHLY and CDR2 FYNNEI. The CDR3 is 15 residues long. The ends lost 6 bases at V and 5 bases at J; junction bases unmatched: 10. The CDR3 DNA reads TGTGCCAGCAGGTACGGGACTAGCGTAATCGACGAGCAGTACTTC. Translation gives CASRYGTSVIDEQYF.

This clone was seen a few times. The chain combines TRBV4-1 with TRBJ1-6; D is possibly TRBD1 (5 bases). Per the germline V gene, CDR1 is MGHRA and CDR2 is YSYEKL. The CDR3 sequence is 18 residues long. V lost 0 bases to trimming and J lost 1 base, with 13 bases between them. For the CDR3, the DNA is TGCGCCAGCAGCCAAGATCCGGGGGTTGGTTCCTATAATTCACCCCTCCACTTT. Its translation: CASSQDPGVGSYNSPLHF.

The rearrangement joins TRBV11-2 to TRBJ2-7; 7 bases agree with TRBD1. CDR3 length: 14 residues. Germline assignment: CDR1 SGHAT and CDR2 FQNNGV. Trimming took 4 bases from V and 6 from J; bases not matched to a gene: 9. DNA for the CDR3: TGTGCCAGCAGCTCTTCGGACAGGTCGGGCGAGCAGTACTTC. Translated: CASSSSDRSGEQYF.

CDR3 nucleotide sequence: TGTGCCAGCAGTGAAGGACTAGCGGGGGGGCCCGATGAGCAGTTCTTC. This codes for CASSEGLAGGPDEQFF. The gene calls are TRBV6-1 and TRBJ2-1; TRBD2 matches 14 bases. Germline CDR1 and CDR2: MNHNS and SASEGT. This CDR3 contains 16 residues. The V segment lost 1 base and the J segment 8 bases; nucleotides outside the gene matches: 4.

This chain links TRBV6-1 with TRBJ1-4; D is unresolved. The germline V gene encodes CDR1 MNHNS and CDR2 SASEGT. V was shortened by 3 bases and J by 5 bases, with 7 bases between the two germline ends. This CDR3 comprises 13 residues. The CDR3 loop is CASSDLINEKLFF. In DNA, the CDR3 is TGTGCCAGCAGTGATCTAATCAATGAAAAACTGTTTTTT.

The V and J genes are TRBV19 and TRBJ1-6; a possible D gene is TRBD1 (6 bases). The CDR3 spans 14 residues. V shed 3 bases and J shed 9 bases, with 12 bases lying between them. Per germline, CDR1 LNHDA and CDR2 SQIVND (reference sequence). As DNA, the CDR3 is TGTGCCAGTAGTATGGCAGGGGTTGGTTCACCCCTCCACTTT. It encodes CASSMAGVGSPLHF.

This clone showed up just a few times. The rearrangement uses TRBV3-1 (or the pseudogene TRBV3-2) and TRBJ2-3; D gene unclear. Germline V gene lookup returns CDR1 LGHDT and CDR2 YNNKEL (reference sequence). The CDR3 is 15 residues long. V was shortened by 0 bases and J by 5 bases, with 12 bases between the two germline ends. This CDR3 reads CASSQEVVGEDTQYF. The CDR3, as DNA: TGTGCCAGCAGCCAAGAGGTGGTAGGAGAAGATACGCAGTATTTT.

The chain uses TRBV3-1 (or the pseudogene TRBV3-2) and TRBJ2-3; 8 bases are a match to TRBD2. Germline CDR1 reads LGHDT; CDR2 reads YNNKEL (reference sequence). V shed 2 bases and J 4 bases; nucleotides not matched to a gene: 5. This CDR3 contains 15 residues. The CDR3 loop is CASSQQRTSSDTQYF. CDR3 nucleotides: TGTGCCAGCAGCCAACAGAGGACTAGCTCAGATACGCAGTATTTT.

This clone has a count of ten or more. This chain joins TRBV24-1 and TRBJ2-1; TRBD2 agrees at 9 bases. Germline V gene lookup returns CDR1 KGHDR and CDR2 SFDVKD. V dropped 5 bases and J dropped 7; count of bases not matched to a gene: 11. The CDR3 has 16 residues. The CDR3 reads CATSGGSGRSGNEQFF. CDR3 nucleotides: TGTGCCACCAGTGGAGGGAGCGGGAGGTCTGGTAATGAGCAGTTCTTC.

The J gene is TRBJ2-7, the V gene TRBV6-5, with D possibly matching TRBD1 (5 bases). From germline, CDR1 is MNHEY and CDR2 SVGAGI. The length of the CDR3 is 15 residues. The V gene lost 5 bases and the J gene lost 2 bases, with 16 bases spanning the gap. The CDR3 bases are TGTGCCAGCAGTACCGGACATATGCAAACCTACGAGCAGTACTTC. Translated: CASSTGHMQTYEQYF.

The chain combines TRBV18 with TRBJ1-2; D is undetermined. Germline CDR1 reads KGHSH; CDR2 reads LQKENI. This CDR3 is 13 amino acids long. V lost 0 bases to trimming and J lost 5 bases, with 7 bases between them. The CDR3 DNA reads as TGTGCCAGCTCACCACCGGTCACTTATGGCTACACCTTC. This codes for CASSPPVTYGYTF. Full variable domain (outside the CDR3, taken from reference TRBV18 and TRBJ1-2): NAGVMQNPRHLVRRRGQEARLRCSPMKGHSHVYWYRQLPEEGLKFMVYLQKENIIDESGMPKERFSAEFPKEGPSILRIQQVVRGDSAAYFCASSPPVTYGYTFGSGTRLTVV.

The V gene is TRBV5-6, the J gene TRBJ2-2; D might be TRBD1 (6 bases). The CDR3 length is 16 residues. Germline loops: CDR1 SGHDT, CDR2 YYEEEE. V lost 2 bases, J lost 2 bases, and 13 bases lay in between. CDR3 sequence (DNA): TGTGCCAGCAGCTTAAGGACAGTAGCAAACACCGGGGAGCTGTTTTTT. Protein: CASSLRTVANTGELFF.

The V gene is TRBV3-1 (or the pseudogene TRBV3-2), the J gene TRBJ1-6; 8 bases agree with TRBD1. CDR1 is LGHDT, CDR2 YNNKEL, per germline (reference sequence). Trimming at V came to 4 bases and at J to 7 bases, leaving 12 bases not matched to a gene. There are 17 residues in the CDR3. The DNA for the CDR3 is TGTGCCAGCAGCCCCTGGACAGGGCCTACACTCAATTCACCCCTCCACTTT. Protein: CASSPWTGPTLNSPLHF.

This clone appeared a single time. The chain recombines TRBV7-3 with TRBJ1-2; tentatively, D is TRBD1 (6 bases). This CDR3 is 13 amino acids long. Germline-derived CDR1 and CDR2 are SGHTA and FQGTGA. V was shortened by 6 bases and J by 4 bases, with 12 bases between the two germline ends. DNA of the CDR3: TGTGCCAGCAGTACAGGGAGACTCTATGGCTACACCTTC. The encoded protein is CASSTGRLYGYTF.

The chain carries TRBV5-6 and TRBJ1-1; 7 bases fit TRBD1. With V trimmed by 0 bases and J by 1 base, 3 bases remained unmatched. Germline V CDR1 and CDR2: SGHDT, YYEEEE. The CDR3 runs to 15 residues. The CDR3 loop reads CASSLGWTGNTEAFF. CDR3 nucleotide sequence: TGTGCCAGCAGCTTGGGGTGGACAGGGAACACTGAAGCTTTCTTT.